What follows are 29 T cell receptor beta chains derived from one specimen sequenced in a study of regulatory T cells in long-lasting Graves disease (dated by TCRdb to about 2021). The time point label, as the study defines it: persistent/refractory GD, antithyroid drugs over 5 years with positive TRAb. For both TCR sequencing and RNA sequencing, RNA was extracted from PBMCs in TRIzol. Library method: multiplex PCR. Sequencing was carried out with an Illumina HiSeq 4000. TCR beta libraries were built with iRepertoire HTBI primers and Arm-PCR amplification of CDR3 regions. TCRdb passed the public sequencing reads through fastp at Q25 and MiXCR, retaining productive beta sequences. Rows are combined by CDR3 protein, so each entry shows the most common genes and DNA. Counted in this sample were about 290,000 distinct CDR3 sequences; 20% to 25% of them appeared once. The ten largest make up more than 55% of the sample.

The sequencing here drew on peripheral blood mononuclear cells (PBMCs), taken when the disease was refractory, from a patient treated with antithyroid drugs. These receptors were collected from a female donor with Graves disease.

This clonotype was recorded a few times. The V call is TRBV28, the J call TRBJ1-4; D is possibly TRBD1 (6 bases). Per germline, CDR1 MDHEN and CDR2 SYDVKM. V was cut by 8 bases and J by 2 bases, with 9 bases left in between. CDR3 length equals 13 residues. CDR3 bases: TGTGCCAGCGCCGGACAGACTAATGAAAAACTGTTTTTT. It yields the protein CASAGQTNEKLFF.

This clonotype was counted at least ten times. The J gene is TRBJ1-2, the V gene TRBV3-1; D ambiguous. This CDR3 contains 13 residues. CDR1 and CDR2 (germline): LGHDT, YNNKEL (reference sequence). Deletions cut 0 bases from V and 6 bases from J, with 8 bases between. The DNA for the CDR3 is TGTGCCAGCAGCCAAGAGGTTACGGATGGCTACACCTTC. Its protein product is CASSQEVTDGYTF.

This clonotype was seen repeatedly, ten times or more. The V and J genes are TRBV7-6 and TRBJ2-7; D remains unclear. Trimming took off 5 bases at V and 3 bases at J, with 11 bases between the two ends. This CDR3 has 13 residues. Germline CDR1 reads SGHVS; CDR2 reads FNYEAQ. For the CDR3, the DNA is TGTGCCAGCAGCGCCCATACTGGCTACGAGCAGTACTTC. Residues: CASSAHTGYEQYF.

This clonotype was seen a few times. The CDR3 nucleotides read TGTGCCAGCAGCCCACTCCAGGCAGGACAAATGAACACTGAAGCTTTCTTT. Its translation is CASSPLQAGQMNTEAFF. This rearrangement joins TRBV14 to TRBJ1-1; tentative D call: TRBD1 (5 bases). Trimming took off 4 bases at V and 0 bases at J, with 18 bases between the two ends. This CDR3 is 17 amino acids long. CDR1 and CDR2 from the germline V gene are SGHDN and FVKESK.

The V gene is TRBV27, the J gene TRBJ2-5, with 10 bases identical to TRBD2. CDR3 length equals 18 residues. Trimming cost V 8 bases and J 5 bases; bases outside gene matches: 20. Per the germline V gene, CDR1 is MNHEY and CDR2 is SMNVEV (reference sequence). The CDR3 bases are TGTGCCAGCCACGTCCTTTCTCGGGCTAGCGGGGGTGGGGAGACCCAGTACTTC. Amino acid sequence: CASHVLSRASGGGETQYF.

The chain carries TRBV20-1 and TRBJ2-2; D might be TRBD2 (5 bases). The V and J ends lost 0 bases and 4 bases respectively, with 15 bases between them. The length of the CDR3 is 16 residues. Looked up from germline, CDR1 is DFQATT and CDR2 is SNEGSKA (reference sequence). The CDR3 nucleotides are TGCAGTGCTAGAGATGGCTTGCGGGTTGGCACCGGGGAGCTGTTTTTT. It yields the protein CSARDGLRVGTGELFF.

In this sample, this clonotype turned up many times. J is TRBJ2-5 and V is TRBV11-2; 8 bases are a match to TRBD2. V lost 2 bases to trimming and J lost 1 base; unmatched junction nucleotides: 18. The CDR3 length is 20 residues. CDR1 is SGHAT, CDR2 FQNNGV, per germline. The CDR3 bases are TGTGCCAGCAGCTTATTTTTGCCCTCGATCTTTCGGGGGGGCCAAGAGACCCAGTACTTC. The encoded protein is CASSLFLPSIFRGGQETQYF.

This clonotype occurred a few times. This chain links TRBV7-2 with TRBJ2-2, with D perhaps TRBD2 (6 bases). Germline-derived CDR1 and CDR2 are SGHTA and FQGNSA. Trimming left V 2 bases short and J 5 bases short, with 15 bases between. This CDR3 has 16 residues. CDR3 in amino acids: CASSLIGGMKTGELFF. DNA of the CDR3: TGTGCCAGCAGCTTAATCGGCGGGATGAAGACCGGGGAGCTGTTTTTT.

The genes are TRBV19 and TRBJ2-6; a possible D gene is TRBD2 (5 bases). This CDR3 comprises 14 residues. Trimming removed 6 bases from V and 3 bases from J, with 9 bases in between. The germline gives CDR1 LNHDA, CDR2 SQIVND (reference sequence). The CDR3 spells CASRRGGGANVLTF. The CDR3 DNA is TGTGCCAGTAGGCGAGGAGGTGGGGCCAACGTCCTGACTTTC.

A note on this clonotype: A much larger clonotype is one base distant, so this may be a read error. This chain joins TRBV20-1 and TRBJ1-1; no definite D call. The germline gives CDR1 DFQATT, CDR2 SNEGSKA (reference sequence). The CDR3 totals 10 residues. CDR3 DNA sequence: TGCACCCCCCTAGCTGATGGAGCTTTCTTT. Amino acids: CTPLADGAFF.

This rearrangement joins TRBV20-1 to TRBJ2-5; maybe TRBD1 (5 bases). V was cut by 6 bases and J by 2 bases, with 16 bases left in between. The CDR3 sequence is 14 residues long. Germline V lookup: CDR1 DFQATT, CDR2 SNEGSKA (reference sequence). The CDR3 protein is CSARSRALQETQYF. In nucleotides, the CDR3 is TGCAGTGCCAGATCCAGGGCCCTTCAAGAGACCCAGTACTTC.

At least ten counts were recorded for this clonotype. The rearrangement uses TRBV7-8 and TRBJ2-7; no firm D call. CDR3 length: 15 amino acids. V lost 5 bases to trimming and J lost 3 bases, with 17 bases between them. Germline CDR1 SGHVS, CDR2 FQNEAQ. In DNA form, the CDR3 reads TGTGCCAGCAGCCCCCCTGGGTTTAGAGACTACGAGCAGTACTTC. It specifies CASSPPGFRDYEQYF.

The chain joins TRBV19 to TRBJ1-5; D remains unclear. This CDR3 spans 15 amino acids. V shed 3 bases and J shed 0 bases, with 9 bases lying between them. CDR1 is LNHDA and CDR2 is SQIVND in the germline V gene (reference sequence). The CDR3 region is CASSIASLSNQPQHF. The CDR3 bases are TGTGCCAGTAGTATCGCCAGTCTTAGCAATCAGCCCCAGCATTTT.

V usage is TRBV9 and J usage is TRBJ2-1; 8 bases map to TRBD2. Germline assignment: CDR1 SGDLS and CDR2 YYNGEE. V lost 0 bases to trimming and J lost 3 bases; unmatched junction nucleotides: 5. CDR3 length: 16 residues. The CDR3 sequence is CASSVVGLAGYNEQFF. The CDR3 DNA reads as TGTGCCAGCAGCGTAGTAGGCCTAGCGGGCTACAATGAGCAGTTCTTC.

This clonotype has more than one count but fewer than ten. The gene calls are TRBV24-1 and TRBJ2-7, with D perhaps assigned TRBD1 or TRBD2 (7 bases each). Germline V gene lookup returns CDR1 KGHDR and CDR2 SFDVKD. V was trimmed by 3 bases and J by 7 bases, leaving 12 bases between them. This CDR3 is built from 13 residues. The CDR3 DNA reads TGTGCCACCAGTGATCTTCAGGGGGGGGAGCAGTACTTC. Translation gives CATSDLQGGEQYF.

This chain uses TRBV6-5 with TRBJ1-2; D might be TRBD1 (6 bases). Germline-derived CDR1 and CDR2 are MNHEY and SVGAGI. The ends were cut back, 6 bases at V and 5 bases at J, with 13 bases in the middle. There are 13 residues in the CDR3. The CDR3 coding sequence is TGTGCCAGCAGGTACCAGGGGCTGTATGGCTACACCTTC. Translation: CASRYQGLYGYTF.

This sequence joins TRBV29-1 and TRBJ2-7, with a possible D match to TRBD2 (6 bases). V lost 3 bases and J 2 bases, leaving 14 bases between the germline ends. CDR3 length equals 14 residues. Germline CDR1 is SQVTM and CDR2 is ANQGSEA. CDR3 amino acids: CSVEEGRGTYEQYF. DNA for the CDR3: TGCAGCGTTGAGGAGGGCCGCGGAACCTACGAGCAGTACTTC.

The gene calls are TRBV30 and TRBJ2-2; the D is unclear. This CDR3 is 12 amino acids long. Trimming cost V 0 bases and J 5 bases, with 4 bases left between them. Germline assignment: CDR1 GTSNPN and CDR2 SVGIG (reference sequence). The CDR3 DNA reads TGTGCCTGGAGTGTAGTGACCGGGGAGCTGTTTTTT. Translated, it gives CAWSVVTGELFF.

This clonotype was observed many times. The genes are TRBV20-1 and TRBJ2-5; D call uncertain. The CDR3 length is 14 residues. The germline V gene encodes CDR1 DFQATT and CDR2 SNEGSKA (reference sequence). The V end was cut by 1 base, the J end by 1 base, with 10 bases between. The chain's CDR3 is CSARGPGSQETQYF. CDR3 sequence (DNA): TGCAGTGCTAGAGGGCCAGGATCCCAAGAGACCCAGTACTTC.

The DNA for the CDR3 is TGTGCCAGCAGCCGACAGGGTGAAAAGACCCAGTACTTC. It yields the protein CASSRQGEKTQYF. The chain has TRBV5-6 and TRBJ2-5; 7 bases match TRBD1. Looked up from germline, CDR1 is SGHDT and CDR2 is YYEEEE. With V trimmed by 4 bases and J by 6 bases, 6 bases remained unmatched. The CDR3 contains 13 residues.

V is TRBV18 and J is TRBJ1-2, with 8 nucleotides matching TRBD1. The length of the CDR3 is 17 residues. CDR1 and CDR2 from the germline V gene are KGHSH and LQKENI. V gave up 3 bases and J gave up 4 bases; unmatched junction bases: 13. The CDR3 coding sequence is TGTGCCAGCTCACCCCTCGCGGACAGGGTGAGGATCTATGGCTACACCTTC. It codes for CASSPLADRVRIYGYTF. Looking up the rest from reference TRBV18 and TRBJ1-2 gives the full variable domain: NAGVMQNPRHLVRRRGQEARLRCSPMKGHSHVYWYRQLPEEGLKFMVYLQKENIIDESGMPKERFSAEFPKEGPSILRIQQVVRGDSAAYFCASSPLADRVRIYGYTFGSGTRLTVV.

In its sample, this clonotype was seen many times. This chain uses TRBV29-1 with TRBJ1-1; D remains unclear. Trimming pared 5 bases from V and 1 base from J, leaving 8 bases between. The germline CDR1 and CDR2 sequences are SQVTM and ANQGSEA. The CDR3 length is 12 residues. This CDR3 is CSVIGTNTEAFF. DNA for the CDR3: TGCAGCGTTATAGGCACGAACACTGAAGCTTTCTTT. The variable domain in full, with the rest retrieved from reference TRBV29-1 and TRBJ1-1, is SAVISQKPSRDICQRGTSLTIQCQVDSQVTMMFWYRQQPGQSLTLIATANQGSEATYESGFVIDKFPISRPNLTFSTLTVSNMSPEDSSIYLCSVIGTNTEAFFGQGTRLTVV.

V and J are TRBV19 and TRBJ1-5; possible D gene TRBD1, 5 bases. Trimming took off 6 bases at V and 7 bases at J, with 13 bases between the two ends. Germline V lookup: CDR1 LNHDA, CDR2 SQIVND (reference sequence). The CDR3 has 13 residues. The CDR3 DNA is TGTGCCAGTAGGGACACGCAAGCCCAGCCCCAGCATTTT. Its translation: CASRDTQAQPQHF. The full variable domain, with the rest looked up from reference TRBV19 and TRBJ1-5, is DGGITQSPKYLFRKEGQNVTLSCEQNLNHDAMYWYRQDPGQGLRLIYYSQIVNDFQKGDIAEGYSVSREKKESFPLTVTSAQKNPTAFYLCASRDTQAQPQHFGDGTRLSIL.

This clonotype appeared a single time. V gene TRBV30 combines with J gene TRBJ2-5; unclear D gene. The CDR3 runs 15 residues. V lost 1 base and J lost 6, with 18 bases in between. Germline V gene sequence: CDR1 GTSNPN, CDR2 SVGIG (reference sequence). This CDR3 reads CAWSEDHPVVKTQYF. The CDR3 region has the DNA TGTGCCTGGAGTGAGGACCACCCTGTAGTAAAGACCCAGTACTTC.

Note on this clonotype: A much larger clone differs from this one at a single base, so this may be a read error. J is TRBJ1-2 and V is TRBV29-1; 7 bases agree with TRBD1. The CDR3 is 15 residues long. Germline V gene data show CDR1 as SQVTM and CDR2 as ANQGSEA. J was trimmed by 2 bases and V by 6 bases; bases with no gene match: 12. In DNA, the CDR3 is TGCAGCGTCCCACACCTTGACAGGGCCAACTATGGCTACACCTTC. As protein: CSVPHLDRANYGYTF. The full variable domain, in which reference TRBV29-1 and TRBJ1-2 provide the parts outside the CDR3, is SAVISQKPSRDICQRGTSLTIQCQVDSQVTMMFWYRQQPGQSLTLIATANQGSEATYESGFVIDKFPISRPNLTFSTLTVSNMSPEDSSIYLCSVPHLDRANYGYTFGSGTRLTVV.

This clonotype has just a few counts. The V and J genes are TRBV10-3 and TRBJ1-1, with D unclear. The V gene's germline CDR1 is ENHRY and CDR2 SYGVKD. V dropped 0 bases and J dropped 5 bases, with 7 bases sitting between them. This CDR3 has 13 residues. The CDR3 nucleotides read TGTGCCATCAGTGAGTCCCAGTCAACTGAAGCTTTCTTT. Its translation is CAISESQSTEAFF.

This clonotype was picked up a small number of times. The chain carries TRBV30 and TRBJ1-2, with TRBD1 identical over 7 bases. The V segment lost 0 bases and the J segment 8 bases; nucleotides outside the gene matches: 6. CDR1 GTSNPN and CDR2 SVGIG come from the germline V gene (reference sequence). This CDR3 is 13 amino acids long. CDR3 coding DNA: TGTGCCTGGAGTGTGATGCAGGGGGGCGGCTACACCTTC. Its protein product is CAWSVMQGGGYTF. Based on the CDR3 plus reference TRBV30 and TRBJ1-2, the full variable domain is SQTIHQWPATLVQPVGSPLSLECTVEGTSNPNLYWYRQAAGRGLQLLFYSVGIGQISSEVPQNLSASRPQDRQFILSSKKLLLSDSGFYLCAWSVMQGGGYTFGSGTRLTVV.

The rearrangement joins TRBV12-3 or TRBV12-4 to TRBJ1-3; the D gene is possibly TRBD1 (6 bases). The CDR3 runs to 19 residues. V dropped 8 bases and J dropped 2 bases, with 28 bases sitting between them. CDR3 DNA sequence: TGTGCCAGCGGATTAGGCAAGGGGGGCCTCCGAGCGGCTGGAAACACCATATATTTT. Translating gives CASGLGKGGLRAAGNTIYF.

CDR3 in amino acids: CASSLEGKNTEAFF. The CDR3 region has the DNA TGTGCCAGCAGCTTAGAAGGGAAGAACACTGAAGCTTTCTTT. The V gene is TRBV7-2, the J gene TRBJ1-1, with D unresolved. The ends were cut back, 1 base at V and 1 base at J, with 7 bases in the middle. The germline V gene encodes CDR1 SGHTA and CDR2 FQGNSA. This CDR3 is 14 amino acids long.